The T cell receptor (beta chain) under discussion was sequenced for a study of blood T cells in healthy people across ages (dated by TCRdb to between 2015 and 2017). Regarding the study in general: In model experiments, roughly one uniquely barcoded TCR beta cDNA molecule per two T cells was captured by template switching. To track age-related changes in TCR beta repertoire diversity, the study relied on deep sequencing normalized with unique cDNA molecular identifiers. The donors were split into four age groups: young (average 16 years), middle-aged (39), aged (62) and long-lived (over 75). To avoid experimental bias, donors of different ages were distributed randomly across sequencing lanes. For two donors (one aged 18 to 29 and one aged 80 or older), the study analyzed two additional independent replicas of 1 million unique cDNA reads from the same blood draw.

The CDR3 holds 16 amino acids from the cysteine to the phenylalanine. Only the CDR3 DNA stays, 48 bases, in frame from base 1. CDR1 and CDR2 are drawn from the germline V gene: KGHSY, FQNENV. V drops 2 bases and J drops 0 bases, leaving 14 bases in between. The donors were some 36 Caucasian individuals from Russia, aged roughly 6 to 95 years, who were systemically healthy. Each donor gave about 9.7 milliliters of peripheral blood, drawn into EDTA-treated Vacutainer tubes. Ficoll-Paque density-gradient centrifugation was used to isolate PBMCs, with at least 6.5 million obtained per sample. Trizol reagent was used to extract total RNA from the PBMCs, yielding at least 5.5 micrograms per sample. For every donor, an aliquot of PBMCs went through flow cytometry to measure the percentages of naive CD45RAhigh/CD27high T cells. Summary of the overall study and its limitations: Compared with the aged group, the long-lived group had more naive CD4+ T cells, fewer expanded clones and increased TCR diversity, suggesting age selection. Because profiling used bulk unsorted PBMCs, naive and antigen-experienced compartments could not be compared conclusively. As age increased, observed TCR beta diversity per million T cells dropped in a roughly linear way, and a significant reduction was already evident by age 40. Estimates of total diversity based on one million sequenced T cells were regarded as lower bounds and as underestimates. A strong correlation was found between observed TCR beta diversity and the percentage of naive T cells measured by flow cytometry. Because donor CMV infection status was unknown, age-related changes in expanded clonotypes were potentially confounded.

There are a few counts of this clonotype. No cognate antigen has been identified for it. No qualities accompany the bases; no much larger clone lies one base away. The method was 5' RACE. The sequencing machine was an Illumina HiSeq 2500. A second PCR of roughly 7 to 12 cycles was run with a J-beta primer mix and a sample-barcoded 5' primer. A unique molecular identifier was introduced onto each TCR beta cDNA molecule by a template-switch 5' adaptor carrying 12 random nucleotides. Each sample yielded at least 2.5 million CDR3-containing paired-end reads. The Mint cDNA synthesis kit, primed by a TRBC-specific oligonucleotide, was used to synthesize first-strand cDNA from all RNA. All cDNA was treated with uracil-DNA glycosylase and then went through a first 18-cycle PCR with the universal primers M1SS and BC2_uni_R. In the original analysis: Each sample was normalized by randomly selecting 1 million high-quality reads, each carrying a distinct molecular identifier. Instead of being binned into consensus sequences, reads that shared molecular identifiers were thrown out. MiTCR, with a Q25 quality threshold and the strictest error-elimination algorithm, was used for CDR3 identification, clonotype clustering and error correction. A nonparametric unseen species model with Euler transformation was used to estimate a lower bound on total TCR beta diversity. Using fastp trimming at Q25 and MiXCR clonotype assembly, TCRdb reanalyzed the public sequencing data and kept in-frame beta chains. CDR3 protein duplicates are merged, each entry listing the most common genes and DNA. The V and J calls, along with clone size, are taken from TCRdb and not from the paper's own processing. For this sample the table gives a few hundred thousand distinct CDR3 sequences, of which approximately 25% were detected only once. About a fifth of the sample is held by the ten biggest clonotypes.

The chain is made from TRBV16 and TRBJ2-7; the D gene lacks a confident call. The sample comprised blood. The receptor was derived from a woman aged 70-85 years in good health. The DNA sequence is as follows: TGTGCCAGCAGCCAAGATAACTCAGGAACCTCCTACGAGCAGTACTTC. Its product reads: CASSQDNSGTSYEQYF.